What follows is one T cell receptor beta chain and its context. TCRdb's table, derived via immunoSEQ multiplex PCR, lists solely in-frame clones and lacks some. This table has about 140,000 clones, about three quarters appearing once. Germline assignment: CDR1 SGHNT and CDR2 YYREEE (reference sequence). V lost 4 bases and J 7 bases, leaving 21 bases between the germline ends. The CDR3 sequence is 16 residues long. Participants, roughly 18 to 100 years old, spanned some 23 US areas. Cohorts were based on clinical histories the participants reported. The record originates from a study of blood T cell repertoires in COVID-19. Study background: Material from acute and convalescent COVID-19 was sourced from the United States, Italy and Spain. PBMCs, B-cell-depleted T cells, or T cells were the source of the cDNA or gDNA that made up the material.

The chain couples TRBV5-4 to TRBJ2-1; TRBD2 is a possible D gene (5 bases). Input material: PBMCs or T cells enriched from blood (not recorded which). The sequence was obtained from a woman in her forties or fifties who had recovered from COVID-19. The CDR3 DNA is TGTGCCAGCAGCCGAGAGGTGGGAGTTAGGGAGAATGAGCAGTTCTTC. Its translation is CASSREVGVRENEQFF.